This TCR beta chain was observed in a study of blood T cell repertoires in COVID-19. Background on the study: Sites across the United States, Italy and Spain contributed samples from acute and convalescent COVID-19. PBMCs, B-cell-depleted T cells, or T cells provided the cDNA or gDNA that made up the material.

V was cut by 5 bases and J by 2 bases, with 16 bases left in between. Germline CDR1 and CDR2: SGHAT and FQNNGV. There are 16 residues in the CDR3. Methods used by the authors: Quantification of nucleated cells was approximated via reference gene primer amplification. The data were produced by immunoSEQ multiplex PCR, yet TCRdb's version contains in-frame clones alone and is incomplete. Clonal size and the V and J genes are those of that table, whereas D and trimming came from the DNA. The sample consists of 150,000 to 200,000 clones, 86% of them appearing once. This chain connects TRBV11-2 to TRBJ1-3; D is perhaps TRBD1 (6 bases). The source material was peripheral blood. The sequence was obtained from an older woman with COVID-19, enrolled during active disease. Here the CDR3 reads CASSLNGGLAGNTIYF. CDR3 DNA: TGTGCCAGCAGCCTTAACGGGGGGCTCGCTGGAAACACCATATATTTT. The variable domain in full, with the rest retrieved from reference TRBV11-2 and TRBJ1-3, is EAGVAQSPRYKIIEKRQSVAFWCNPISGHATLYWYQQILGQGPKLLIQFQNNGVVDDSQLPKDRFSAERLKGVDSTLKIQPAKLEDSAVYLCASSLNGGLAGNTIYFGEGSWLTVV.